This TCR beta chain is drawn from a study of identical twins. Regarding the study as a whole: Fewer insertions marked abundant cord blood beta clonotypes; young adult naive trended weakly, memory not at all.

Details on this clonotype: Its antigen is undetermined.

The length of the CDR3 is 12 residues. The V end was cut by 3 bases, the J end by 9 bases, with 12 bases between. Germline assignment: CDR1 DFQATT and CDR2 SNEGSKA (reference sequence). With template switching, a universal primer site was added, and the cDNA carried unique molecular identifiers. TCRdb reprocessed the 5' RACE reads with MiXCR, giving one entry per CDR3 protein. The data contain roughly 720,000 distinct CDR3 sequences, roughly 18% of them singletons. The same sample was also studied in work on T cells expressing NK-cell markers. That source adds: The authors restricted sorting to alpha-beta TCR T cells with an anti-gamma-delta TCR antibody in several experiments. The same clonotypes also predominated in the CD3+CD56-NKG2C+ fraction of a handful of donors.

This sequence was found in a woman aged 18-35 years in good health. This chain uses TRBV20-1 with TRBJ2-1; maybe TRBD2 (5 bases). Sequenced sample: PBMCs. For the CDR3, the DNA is TGCAGTGCTAGGGTCTCTGGACTTGAGCAGTTCTTC. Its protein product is CSARVSGLEQFF.